This record covers a single TCR beta chain. Germline loops: CDR1 ENHRY, CDR2 SYGVKD. V gave up 6 bases and J gave up 6 bases, with 14 bases separating them. CDR3 size: 13 residues. The table came from immunoSEQ multiplex PCR; TCRdb's copy has only in-frame clones and leaves some out. The sample holds 50,000 or so clones, around nine tenths seen once. This specimen comes from a study of identifying expanded T cells in peripheral blood. The chain has TRBV10-3 and TRBJ1-2; perhaps TRBD1 as D (5 bases). The TCR comes from a person aged 18 to 69 in good health. Source material: blood. This CDR3 reads CAISERDVDGYTF. Here the CDR3 DNA reads TGTGCCATCAGCGAGAGGGACGTCGATGGCTACACCTTC.